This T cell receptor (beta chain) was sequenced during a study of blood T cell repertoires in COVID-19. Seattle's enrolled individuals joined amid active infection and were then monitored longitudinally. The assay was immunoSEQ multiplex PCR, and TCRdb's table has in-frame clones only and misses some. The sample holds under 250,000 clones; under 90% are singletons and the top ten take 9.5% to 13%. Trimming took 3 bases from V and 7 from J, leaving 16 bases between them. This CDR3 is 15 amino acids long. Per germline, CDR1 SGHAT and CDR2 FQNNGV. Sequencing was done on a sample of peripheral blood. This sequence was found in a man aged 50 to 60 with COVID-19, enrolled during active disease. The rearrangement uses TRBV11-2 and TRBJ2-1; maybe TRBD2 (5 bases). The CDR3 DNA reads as TGTGCCAGCAGCTTCATGTACCCCGGGGATAATGAGCAGTTCTTC. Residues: CASSFMYPGDNEQFF. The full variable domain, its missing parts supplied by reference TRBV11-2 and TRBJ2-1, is EAGVAQSPRYKIIEKRQSVAFWCNPISGHATLYWYQQILGQGPKLLIQFQNNGVVDDSQLPKDRFSAERLKGVDSTLKIQPAKLEDSAVYLCASSFMYPGDNEQFFGPGTRLTVL.